Below are 26 T cell receptor beta chains sequenced from a single sample in a study of T cells after yellow fever vaccination. TCRdb ran MiXCR on the 5' RACE reads and lists one entry per CDR3 protein. Here the sample spans some 300,000 distinct CDR3 sequences, about 10% being singletons. Sequencing used CD4+ T cells sorted from PBMCs, obtained 5 days after the yellow fever booster vaccination. These receptors all come from a man aged 18 to 30 who received the YFV17D yellow fever vaccine.

In this sample, this clonotype turned up a few times. The chain links TRBV5-4 to TRBJ1-2, with D perhaps TRBD1 (5 bases). CDR3 length: 14 amino acids. The V end was cut by 0 bases, the J end by 2 bases, with 8 bases between. In germline, CDR1 is SGHNT, CDR2 YYREEE (reference sequence). This chain's CDR3 is CASSLARQNYGYTF. In DNA form, the CDR3 reads TGTGCCAGCAGCTTGGCTAGACAGAACTATGGCTACACCTTC. Complete variable domain (other parts from reference TRBV5-4 and TRBJ1-2): ETGVTQSPTHLIKTRGQQVTLRCSSQSGHNTVSWYQQALGQGPQFIFQYYREEENGRGNFPPRFSGLQFPNYSSELNVNALELDDSALYLCASSLARQNYGYTFGSGTRLTVV.

V and J are TRBV7-2 and TRBJ2-1; D is ambiguous. With 3 bases removed from V and 6 bases from J, the gap between germline ends came to 9 bases. This CDR3 is built from 13 residues. Germline V gives CDR1 SGHTA, CDR2 FQGNSA. The chain's CDR3 is CASSLTRTNEQFF. The CDR3 DNA follows: TGTGCCAGCAGCTTGACCAGGACCAATGAGCAGTTCTTC.

The CDR3 protein is CASSQGTGGPREQYV. The CDR3 coding sequence is TGTGCCAGCAGCCAAGGGACAGGGGGGCCCCGCGAGCAGTACGTC. This chain links TRBV7-2 with TRBJ2-7; TRBD1 aligns across 11 bases. Germline V lookup: CDR1 SGHTA, CDR2 FQGNSA. After removal of 5 bases from V and 6 bases from J, the junction contained 9 bases not matched to a gene. CDR3 length: 15 amino acids.

This clonotype appeared a few times. This rearrangement joins TRBV7-9 to TRBJ2-7, with D possibly being TRBD2 (7 bases). Trimming pared 6 bases from V and 13 bases from J, leaving 25 bases between. The CDR3 length is 14 residues. CDR1 is SEHNR and CDR2 is FQNEAQ in the germline V gene (reference sequence). Written as DNA, the CDR3 is TGTGCCAGCAGACTCGGGGGGACGGCGGGGACACTTTACTTC. Amino acid sequence: CASRLGGTAGTLYF. Supplemented by reference TRBV7-9 and TRBJ2-7, the full variable domain reads DTGVSQNPRHKITKRGQNVTFRCDPISEHNRLYWYRQTLGQGPEFLTYFQNEAQLEKSRLLSDRFSAERPKGSFSTLEIQRTEQGDSAMYLCASRLGGTAGTLYFGPGTRLTVT.

The chain is built from TRBV28 and TRBJ2-1; 9 positions agree with TRBD1. The CDR3 has 15 amino acids. V was pared by 4 bases and J by 6 bases, with 7 bases of the junction left unmatched. Germline loops: CDR1 MDHEN, CDR2 SYDVKM. CDR3 DNA sequence: TGTGCCAGCAGTTCTCCGGGACAGGGCCTCAATGAGCAGTTCTTC. It translates to CASSSPGQGLNEQFF. The full variable domain, with the rest looked up from reference TRBV28 and TRBJ2-1, is DVKVTQSSRYLVKRTGEKVFLECVQDMDHENMFWYRQDPGLGLRLIYFSYDVKMKEKGDIPEGYSVSREKKERFSLILESASTNQTSMYLCASSSPGQGLNEQFFGPGTRLTVL.

This clonotype was picked up many times. The J gene is TRBJ1-1, the V gene TRBV29-1; no reliable D call. The CDR3 has 13 residues. Germline values: CDR1 SQVTM, CDR2 ANQGSEA. The ends were cut back, 7 bases at V and 5 bases at J, with 17 bases in the middle. DNA of the CDR3: TGCAGCGCAGGCGTCGGGAGGTGGACTGAAGCTTTCTTT. Protein: CSAGVGRWTEAFF.

This clonotype has ten or more counts. The chain employs TRBV10-3 and TRBJ2-1; D is unresolved. Germline CDR1 is ENHRY and CDR2 is SYGVKD. The V end was cut by 4 bases, the J end by 6 bases, with 7 bases between. This CDR3 region has 12 residues. The CDR3 DNA follows: TGTGCCATCAGTGTTGGAGCCAATGAGCAGTTCTTC. This sequence encodes CAISVGANEQFF.

A word on this clonotype: One end of the junction fails to match germline, which may point to a read error. This chain connects TRBV5-6 to TRBJ2-4; 8 bases fit TRBD1. This CDR3 region has 14 residues. Germline values: CDR1 SGHDT, CDR2 YYEEEE. The CDR3 protein is CASSQRDRHPIGHF. The CDR3 nucleotides read TGTGCCAGCAGCCAACGGGACAGGCACCCAATCGGGCACTTC.

This clonotype was recorded a few times. The J gene is TRBJ2-1, the V gene TRBV6-5; TRBD2 matches at 10 bases. Unmatched junction bases numbered 1, after V lost 1 base and J lost 4 bases. CDR1 and CDR2 from the germline V gene are MNHEY and SVGAGI. The CDR3 loop spans 15 amino acids. The CDR3 DNA follows: TGTGCCAGCAGTTACTGGACTAGCGGTTACAATGAGCAGTTCTTC. Protein: CASSYWTSGYNEQFF.

As for this clonotype: A read error is possible here, since a much larger clone lies one base away. The J gene is TRBJ2-7, the V gene TRBV3-1; 7 nucleotides align to TRBD1. The CDR3 sequence is 15 residues long. Germline CDR1 reads LGHDT; CDR2 reads YNNKEL (reference sequence). The chain's CDR3 is CASSLGQATSYVQYF. For the CDR3, the DNA is TGTGCCAGCAGCCTTGGACAGGCTACCTCCTACGTGCAGTACTTC.

This clonotype has just a few counts. The junction departs from the called germline gene at one end, perhaps through a read error. The chain has TRBV18 and TRBJ2-1, with D unresolved. The CDR3 has 16 amino acids. The germline V gene encodes CDR1 KGHSH and CDR2 LQKENI. The CDR3 DNA follows: TGTGCCAGCACACCATCTTTCGGTAAGGATTACAATGAGCAGTTCTTC. This gives the protein CASTPSFGKDYNEQFF.

This clonotype was detected many times. The gene calls are TRBV20-1 and TRBJ2-2; D unclear. Trimming removed 5 bases from V and 0 bases from J, with 10 bases in between. This CDR3 is built from 14 residues. CDR1 and CDR2 (germline): DFQATT, SNEGSKA (reference sequence). This CDR3 reads CSASDIANTGELFF. The CDR3 nucleotides are TGCAGTGCTTCCGACATCGCGAACACCGGGGAGCTGTTTTTT.

This clonotype was detected a few times. The chain links TRBV5-5 to TRBJ2-3; TRBD2 is a possible D gene (6 bases). V dropped 4 bases and J dropped 5 bases, with 14 bases sitting between them. The CDR3 runs to 14 residues. CDR1 and CDR2 (germline): SGHKS, YYEKEE (reference sequence). CDR3 bases: TGTGCCAGCAGCCTGGGACTGAGCGGAGATACGCAGTATTTT. Its protein product is CASSLGLSGDTQYF.

Notes on this clonotype: A much larger clone lies a single base off, so this may be a read error. This chain uses TRBV5-4 with TRBJ2-2, with TRBD2 as a possible D gene (7 bases). V was cut by 9 bases and J by 7 bases, with 19 bases left in between. This CDR3 has 14 residues. Germline V gene sequence: CDR1 SGHNT, CDR2 YYREEE (reference sequence). CDR3 in amino acids: CATLKGGADGELFF. As DNA, the CDR3 is TGTGCCACCCTAAAAGGGGGGGCGGACGGGGAGCTGTTTTTT.

In this sample, this clonotype turned up a few times. This chain uses TRBV4-3 with TRBJ1-4, with unresolved D. The CDR3 length is 15 residues. The germline CDR1 and CDR2 sequences are LGHNA and YSLEER. The V and J ends lost 1 base and 4 bases respectively, with 10 bases between them. CDR3 loop: CASSQAHNFNEKLFF. CDR3 bases: TGCGCCAGCAGCCAAGCACACAATTTTAATGAAAAACTGTTTTTT.

The sample holds a few counts of this clonotype. V is TRBV6-5 and J is TRBJ2-3; 8 nucleotides align to TRBD2. V lost 6 bases, J lost 4 bases, and 6 bases stayed unmatched. This CDR3 spans 14 amino acids. Germline assignment: CDR1 MNHEY and CDR2 SVGAGI. The CDR3 loop is CASRHGGAPDTQYF. The CDR3 DNA reads TGTGCCAGCAGACACGGGGGGGCCCCAGATACGCAGTATTTT.

This clonotype showed up just a few times. The chain carries TRBV7-9 and TRBJ2-5, with a tentative D call TRBD2 (7 bases). Per germline, CDR1 SEHNR and CDR2 FQNEAQ (reference sequence). Deletions cut 5 bases from V and 4 bases from J, with 17 bases between. CDR3 length: 15 residues. As DNA, the CDR3 is TGTGCCAGCAGCCCACAAGGGGGGGCCGGAGAGACCCAGTACTTC. Its protein is CASSPQGGAGETQYF.

This clonotype showed up just a few times. This sequence joins TRBV4-2 and TRBJ2-1; 8 bases are shared with TRBD2. Germline assignment: CDR1 LGHNA and CDR2 YNFKEQ. This CDR3 has 16 residues. V lost 4 bases, J lost 5 bases, and 10 bases stayed unmatched. The chain's CDR3 is CASSPLIAGYDNEQFF. In DNA form, the CDR3 reads TGTGCCAGCAGCCCCCTGATAGCGGGGTACGACAATGAGCAGTTCTTC.

The chain has TRBV29-1 and TRBJ2-5; TRBD2 matches at 7 bases. V dropped 7 bases and J dropped 5; count of bases not matched to a gene: 4. Germline-derived CDR1 and CDR2 are SQVTM and ANQGSEA. This CDR3 region has 11 residues. In DNA form, the CDR3 reads TGCAGCGGGGGGGGTGAGGAGACCCAGTACTTC. Translated: CSGGGEETQYF.

This chain joins TRBV20-1 and TRBJ1-1; D perhaps matches TRBD1 (5 bases). CDR1 DFQATT and CDR2 SNEGSKA come from the germline V gene (reference sequence). The V end lost 5 bases, the J end lost 1 base, and 11 bases lay between the germline ends. The CDR3 has 13 amino acids. The CDR3 loop is CSAPRDQNTEAFF. In nucleotides, the CDR3 is TGCAGTGCTCCCAGGGACCAGAACACTGAAGCTTTCTTT.

The rearrangement joins TRBV12-3 or TRBV12-4 to TRBJ2-7, with 9 nucleotides matching TRBD1. This CDR3 is built from 13 residues. V shed 6 bases and J 5 bases; nucleotides not matched to a gene: 5. CDR3 residues: CASRQGAIHEQYF. The CDR3 DNA reads as TGTGCCAGCAGACAGGGGGCGATCCACGAGCAGTACTTC.

This clonotype was detected many times. The chain carries TRBV7-9 and TRBJ2-7; no firm D call. CDR3 length: 12 amino acids. Germline V gene data show CDR1 as SEHNR and CDR2 as FQNEAQ (reference sequence). V was shortened by 5 bases and J by 2 bases, with 7 bases between the two germline ends. Written as DNA, the CDR3 is TGTGCCAGCAGCCTGGTACCCTACGAGCAGTACTTC. This translates into CASSLVPYEQYF.

V and J are TRBV7-6 and TRBJ2-1, with TRBD1 matching over 9 bases. This CDR3 contains 13 residues. Per germline, CDR1 SGHVS and CDR2 FNYEAQ. V dropped 5 bases and J dropped 12; count of bases not matched to a gene: 8. In nucleotides, the CDR3 is TGTGCCAGCAGCAGGCCGGACAGGGGTAGGCAGTTCTTC. Translation: CASSRPDRGRQFF. The full variable domain, in which reference TRBV7-6 and TRBJ2-1 provide the parts outside the CDR3, is GAGVSQSPRYKVTKRGQDVALRCDPISGHVSLYWYRQALGQGPEFLTYFNYEAQQDKSGLPNDRFSAERPEGSISTLTIQRTEQRDSAMYRCASSRPDRGRQFFGPGTRLTVL.

The rearrangement uses TRBV5-1 and TRBJ2-1; weak D call: TRBD2 (6 bases). Germline CDR1 SGHRS, CDR2 YFSETQ. V was clipped by 1 base and J by 8 bases, with 10 bases between them. The CDR3 loop spans 13 amino acids. In DNA, the CDR3 is TGCGCCAGCAGCTTGCCGCGGGGCGATGAGCAGTTCTTC. Its protein product is CASSLPRGDEQFF.

This clonotype appeared many times. CDR3 protein: CASSSGDYFLETQYF. In nucleotides, the CDR3 is TGTGCCAGCAGCTCAGGGGACTATTTTCTGGAGACCCAGTACTTC. The chain is built from TRBV7-9 and TRBJ2-5, with D possibly being TRBD2 (7 bases). Germline V lookup: CDR1 SEHNR, CDR2 FQNEAQ (reference sequence). Trimming pared 4 bases from V and 5 bases from J, leaving 17 bases between. This CDR3 region has 15 residues. The full variable domain, completed using reference TRBV7-9 and TRBJ2-5, is DTGVSQNPRHKITKRGQNVTFRCDPISEHNRLYWYRQTLGQGPEFLTYFQNEAQLEKSRLLSDRFSAERPKGSFSTLEIQRTEQGDSAMYLCASSSGDYFLETQYFGPGTRLLVL.

The chain uses TRBV7-2 and TRBJ1-4, with 7 bases that match TRBD1. This CDR3 is built from 14 residues. Germline values: CDR1 SGHTA, CDR2 FQGNSA. The trim removed 5 bases at V and 4 bases at J, leaving 4 bases unmatched. This chain's CDR3 is CASSRTGDNEKLFF. As DNA, the CDR3 is TGTGCCAGCAGCCGAACAGGGGATAATGAAAAACTGTTTTTT.